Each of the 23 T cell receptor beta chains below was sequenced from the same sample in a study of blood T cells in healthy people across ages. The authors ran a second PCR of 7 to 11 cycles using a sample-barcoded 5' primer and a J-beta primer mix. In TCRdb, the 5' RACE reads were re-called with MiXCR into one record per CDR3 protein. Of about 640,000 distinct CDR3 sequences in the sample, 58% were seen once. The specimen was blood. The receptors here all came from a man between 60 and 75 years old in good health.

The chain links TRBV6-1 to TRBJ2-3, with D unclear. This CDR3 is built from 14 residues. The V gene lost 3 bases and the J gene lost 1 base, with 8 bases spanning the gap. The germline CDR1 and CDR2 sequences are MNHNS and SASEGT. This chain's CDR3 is CASSEVDGTDTQYF. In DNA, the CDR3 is TGTGCCAGCAGTGAGGTGGATGGCACAGATACGCAGTATTTT.

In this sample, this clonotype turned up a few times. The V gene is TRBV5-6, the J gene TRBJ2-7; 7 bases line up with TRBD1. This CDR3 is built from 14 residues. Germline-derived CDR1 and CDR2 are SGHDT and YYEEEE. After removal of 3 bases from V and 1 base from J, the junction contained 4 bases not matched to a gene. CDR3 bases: TGTGCCAGCAGCTGGGGACAGTTATCCTACGAGCAGTACTTC. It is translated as CASSWGQLSYEQYF.

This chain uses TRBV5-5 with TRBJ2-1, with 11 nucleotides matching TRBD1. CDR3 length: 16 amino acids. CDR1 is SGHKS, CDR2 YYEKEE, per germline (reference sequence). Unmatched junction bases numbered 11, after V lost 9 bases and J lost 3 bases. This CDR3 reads CAIRTGGAEGYNEQFF. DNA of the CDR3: TGTGCCATCCGGACAGGGGGCGCCGAGGGCTACAATGAGCAGTTCTTC. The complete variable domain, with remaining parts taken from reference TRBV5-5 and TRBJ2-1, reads DAGVTQSPTHLIKTRGQQVTLRCSPISGHKSVSWYQQVLGQGPQFIFQYYEKEERGRGNFPDRFSARQFPNYSSELNVNALLLGDSALYLCAIRTGGAEGYNEQFFGPGTRLTVL.

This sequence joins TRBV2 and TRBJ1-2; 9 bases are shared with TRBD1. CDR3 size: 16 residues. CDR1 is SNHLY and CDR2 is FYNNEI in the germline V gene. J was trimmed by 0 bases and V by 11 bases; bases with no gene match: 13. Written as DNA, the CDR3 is TGTGCCGGATGCCGGGACAGGGCGTTGGCTAACTATGGCTACACCTTC. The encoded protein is CAGCRDRALANYGYTF.

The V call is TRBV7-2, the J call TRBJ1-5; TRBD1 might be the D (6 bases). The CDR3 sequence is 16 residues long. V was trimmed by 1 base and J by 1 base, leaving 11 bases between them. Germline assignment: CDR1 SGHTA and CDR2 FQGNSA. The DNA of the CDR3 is TGTGCCAGCAGCTTAGGTAACACAGGGAGCAATCAGCCCCAGCATTTT. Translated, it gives CASSLGNTGSNQPQHF.

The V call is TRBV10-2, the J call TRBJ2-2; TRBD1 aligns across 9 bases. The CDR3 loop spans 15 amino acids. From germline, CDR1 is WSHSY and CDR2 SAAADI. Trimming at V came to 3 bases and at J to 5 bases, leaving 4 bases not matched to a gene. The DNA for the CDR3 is TGCGCCAGCAGTGACCGGGGACAGGGTACCGGGGAGCTGTTTTTT. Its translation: CASSDRGQGTGELFF.

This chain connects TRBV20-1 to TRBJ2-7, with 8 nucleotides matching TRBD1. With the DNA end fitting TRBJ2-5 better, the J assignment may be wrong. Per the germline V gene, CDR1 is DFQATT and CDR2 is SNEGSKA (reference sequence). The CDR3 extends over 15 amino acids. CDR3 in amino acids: CSARAEPGGGETQYF. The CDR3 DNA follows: TGCAGTGCTAGAGCAGAGCCAGGGGGCGGGGAGACCCAGTACTTC.

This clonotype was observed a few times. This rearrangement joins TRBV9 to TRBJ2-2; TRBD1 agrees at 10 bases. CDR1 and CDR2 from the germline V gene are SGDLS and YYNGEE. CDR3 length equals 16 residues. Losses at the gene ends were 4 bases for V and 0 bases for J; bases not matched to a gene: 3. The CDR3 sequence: CASSTGQGTNTGELFF. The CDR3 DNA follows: TGTGCCAGCAGCACGGGACAGGGGACGAACACCGGGGAGCTGTTTTTT.

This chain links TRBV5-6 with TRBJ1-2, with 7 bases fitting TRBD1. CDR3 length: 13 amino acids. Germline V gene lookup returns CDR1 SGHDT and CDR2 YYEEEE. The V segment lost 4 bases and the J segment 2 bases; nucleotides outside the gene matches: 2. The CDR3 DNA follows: TGTGCCAGCAGCAGGGGACAGAACTATGGCTACACCTTC. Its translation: CASSRGQNYGYTF.

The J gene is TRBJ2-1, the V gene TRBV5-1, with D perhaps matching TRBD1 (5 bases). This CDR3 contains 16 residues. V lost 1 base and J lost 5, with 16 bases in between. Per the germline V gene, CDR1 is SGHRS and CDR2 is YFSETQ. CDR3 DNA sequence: TGCGCCAGCAGCTTGCAGGGCCCCGGTGGGAACAATGAGCAGTTCTTC. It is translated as CASSLQGPGGNNEQFF.

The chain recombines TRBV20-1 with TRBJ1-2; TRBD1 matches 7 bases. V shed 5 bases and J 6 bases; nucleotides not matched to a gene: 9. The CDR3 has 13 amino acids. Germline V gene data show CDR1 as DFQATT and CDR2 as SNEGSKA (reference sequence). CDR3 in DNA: TGCAGTGCTCCCCGACAGGGTGAAAATGGCTACACCTTC. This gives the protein CSAPRQGENGYTF.

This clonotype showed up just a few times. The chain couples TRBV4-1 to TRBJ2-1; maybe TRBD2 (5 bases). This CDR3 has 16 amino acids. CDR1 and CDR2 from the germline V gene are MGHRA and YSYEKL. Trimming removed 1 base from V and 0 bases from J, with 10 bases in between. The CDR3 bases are TGCGCCAGCAGCCAAGTGGTCGGGGACTCCTACAATGAGCAGTTCTTC. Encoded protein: CASSQVVGDSYNEQFF.

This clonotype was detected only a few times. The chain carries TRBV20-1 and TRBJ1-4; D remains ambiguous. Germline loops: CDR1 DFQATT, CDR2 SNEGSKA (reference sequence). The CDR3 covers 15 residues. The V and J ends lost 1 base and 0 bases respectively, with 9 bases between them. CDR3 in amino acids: CSARGVGTTNEKLFF. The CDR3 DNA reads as TGCAGTGCTAGAGGAGTGGGGACAACTAATGAAAAACTGTTTTTT.

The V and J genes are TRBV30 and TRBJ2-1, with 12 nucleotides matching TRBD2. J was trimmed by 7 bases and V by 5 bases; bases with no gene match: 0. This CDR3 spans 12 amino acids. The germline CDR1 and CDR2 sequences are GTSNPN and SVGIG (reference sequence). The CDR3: CAWGTSGNEQFF. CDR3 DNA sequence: TGTGCCTGGGGGACTAGCGGGAATGAGCAGTTCTTC.

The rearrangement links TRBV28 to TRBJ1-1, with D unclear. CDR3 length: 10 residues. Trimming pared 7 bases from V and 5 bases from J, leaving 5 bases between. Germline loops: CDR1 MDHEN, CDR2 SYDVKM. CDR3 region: CASTSTEAFF. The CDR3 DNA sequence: TGTGCCAGCACATCTACTGAAGCTTTCTTT.

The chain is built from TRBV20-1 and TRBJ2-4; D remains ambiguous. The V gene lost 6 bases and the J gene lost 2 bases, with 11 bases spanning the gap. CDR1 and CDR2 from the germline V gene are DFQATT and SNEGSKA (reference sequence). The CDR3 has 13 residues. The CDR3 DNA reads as TGCAGTGCCTACGGGTCTTCCAAAAACATTCAGTACTTC. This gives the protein CSAYGSSKNIQYF.

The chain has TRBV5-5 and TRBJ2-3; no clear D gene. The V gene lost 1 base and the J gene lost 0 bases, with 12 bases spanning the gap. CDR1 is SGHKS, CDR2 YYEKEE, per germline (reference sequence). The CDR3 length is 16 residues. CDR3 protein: CASSLKGFPSTDTQYF. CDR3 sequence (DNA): TGTGCCAGCAGCTTGAAAGGCTTCCCTAGCACAGATACGCAGTATTTT. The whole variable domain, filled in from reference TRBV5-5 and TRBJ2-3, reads DAGVTQSPTHLIKTRGQQVTLRCSPISGHKSVSWYQQVLGQGPQFIFQYYEKEERGRGNFPDRFSARQFPNYSSELNVNALLLGDSALYLCASSLKGFPSTDTQYFGPGTRLTVL.

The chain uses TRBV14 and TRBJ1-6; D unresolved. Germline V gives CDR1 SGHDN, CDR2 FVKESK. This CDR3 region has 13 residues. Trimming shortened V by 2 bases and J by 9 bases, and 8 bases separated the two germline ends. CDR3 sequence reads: CASSQQAGSPLHF. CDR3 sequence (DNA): TGTGCCAGCAGCCAACAGGCGGGTTCACCCCTCCACTTT.

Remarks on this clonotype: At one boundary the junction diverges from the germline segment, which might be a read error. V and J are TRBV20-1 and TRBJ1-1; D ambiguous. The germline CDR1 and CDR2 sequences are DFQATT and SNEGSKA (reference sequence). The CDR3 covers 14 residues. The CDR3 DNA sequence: TGCAGGATGGGTTCGGTCCCCGAGAACGCTGAAGCTTTCTTT. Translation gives CRMGSVPENAEAFF.

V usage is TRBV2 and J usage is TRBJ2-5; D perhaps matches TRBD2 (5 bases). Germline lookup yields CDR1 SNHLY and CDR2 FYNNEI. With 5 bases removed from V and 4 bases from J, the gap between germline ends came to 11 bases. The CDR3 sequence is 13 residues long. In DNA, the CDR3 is TGTGCCAGCAGTTACCGTGGACTAGAGACCCAGTACTTC. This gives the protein CASSYRGLETQYF.

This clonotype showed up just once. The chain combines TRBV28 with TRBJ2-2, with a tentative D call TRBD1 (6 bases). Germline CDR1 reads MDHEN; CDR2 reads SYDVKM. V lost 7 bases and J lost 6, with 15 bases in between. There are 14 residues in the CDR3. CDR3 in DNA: TGTGCCAGCAAGTTGACAGGAGGAGCCGGGGAGCTGTTTTTT. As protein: CASKLTGGAGELFF.

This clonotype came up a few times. CDR3 amino acids: CASSPTSGRKETQYF. Here the CDR3 DNA reads TGTGCCAGCTCACCGACTAGCGGGAGGAAAGAGACCCAGTACTTC. This sequence joins TRBV18 and TRBJ2-5; 13 nucleotides agree with TRBD2. Germline V gene data show CDR1 as KGHSH and CDR2 as LQKENI. V trimming: 3 bases; J trimming: 3 bases; junction bases outside the gene matches: 1. The CDR3 spans 15 residues.

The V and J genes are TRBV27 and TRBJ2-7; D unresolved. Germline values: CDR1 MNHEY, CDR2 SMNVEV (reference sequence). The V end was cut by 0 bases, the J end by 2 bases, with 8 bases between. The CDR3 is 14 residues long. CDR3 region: CASSLSGQPYEQYF. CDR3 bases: TGTGCCAGCAGTTTATCGGGTCAGCCCTACGAGCAGTACTTC.